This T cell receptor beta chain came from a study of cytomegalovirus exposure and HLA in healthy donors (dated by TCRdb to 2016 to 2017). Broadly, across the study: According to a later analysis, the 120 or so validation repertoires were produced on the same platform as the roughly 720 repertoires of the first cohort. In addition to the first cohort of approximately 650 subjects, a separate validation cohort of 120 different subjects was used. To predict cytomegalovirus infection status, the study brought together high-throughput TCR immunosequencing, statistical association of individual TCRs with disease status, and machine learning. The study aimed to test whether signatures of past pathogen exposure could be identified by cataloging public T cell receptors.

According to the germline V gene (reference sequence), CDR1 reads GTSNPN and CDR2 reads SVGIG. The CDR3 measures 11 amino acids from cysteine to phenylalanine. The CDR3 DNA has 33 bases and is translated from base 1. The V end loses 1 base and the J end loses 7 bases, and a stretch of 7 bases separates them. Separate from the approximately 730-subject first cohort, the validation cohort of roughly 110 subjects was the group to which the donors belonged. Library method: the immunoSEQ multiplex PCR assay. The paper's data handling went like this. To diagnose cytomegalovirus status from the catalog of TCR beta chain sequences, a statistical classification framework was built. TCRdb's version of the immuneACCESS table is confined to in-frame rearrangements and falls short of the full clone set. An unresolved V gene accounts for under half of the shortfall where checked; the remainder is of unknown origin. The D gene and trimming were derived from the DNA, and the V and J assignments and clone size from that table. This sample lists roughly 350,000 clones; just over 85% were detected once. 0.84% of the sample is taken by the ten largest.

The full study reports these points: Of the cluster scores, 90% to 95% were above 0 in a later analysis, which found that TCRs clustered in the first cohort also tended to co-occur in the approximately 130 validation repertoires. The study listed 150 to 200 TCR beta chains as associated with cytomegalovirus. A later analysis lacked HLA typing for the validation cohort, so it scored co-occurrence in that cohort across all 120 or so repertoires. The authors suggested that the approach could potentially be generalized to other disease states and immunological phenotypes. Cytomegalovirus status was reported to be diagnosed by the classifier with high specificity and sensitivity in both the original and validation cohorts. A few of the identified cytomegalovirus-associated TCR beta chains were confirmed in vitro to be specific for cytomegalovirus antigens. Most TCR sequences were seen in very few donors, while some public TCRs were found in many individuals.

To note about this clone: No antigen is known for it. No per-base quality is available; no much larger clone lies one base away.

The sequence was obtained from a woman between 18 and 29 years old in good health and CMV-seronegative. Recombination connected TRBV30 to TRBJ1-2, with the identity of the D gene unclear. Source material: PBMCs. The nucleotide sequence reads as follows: TGTGCCTGGAGTGGTAGTACTGGCTACACCTTC. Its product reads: CAWSGSTGYTF.